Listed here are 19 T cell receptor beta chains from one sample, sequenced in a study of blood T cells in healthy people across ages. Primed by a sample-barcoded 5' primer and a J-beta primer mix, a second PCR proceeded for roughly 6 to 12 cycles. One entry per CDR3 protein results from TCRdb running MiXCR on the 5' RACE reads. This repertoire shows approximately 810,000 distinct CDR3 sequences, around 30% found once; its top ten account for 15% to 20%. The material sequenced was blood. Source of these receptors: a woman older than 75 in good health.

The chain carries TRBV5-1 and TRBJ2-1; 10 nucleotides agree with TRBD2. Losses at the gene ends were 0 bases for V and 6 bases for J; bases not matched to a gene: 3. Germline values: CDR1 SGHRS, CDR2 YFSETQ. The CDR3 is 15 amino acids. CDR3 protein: CASSLDVAGGNEQFF. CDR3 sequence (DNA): TGCGCCAGCAGCTTGGATGTAGCGGGAGGCAATGAGCAGTTCTTC.

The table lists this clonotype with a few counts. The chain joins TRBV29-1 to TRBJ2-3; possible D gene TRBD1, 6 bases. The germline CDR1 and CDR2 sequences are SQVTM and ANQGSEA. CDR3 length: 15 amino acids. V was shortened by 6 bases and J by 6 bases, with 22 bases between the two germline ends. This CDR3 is CSVLAQGNVGDTQYF. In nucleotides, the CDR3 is TGCAGCGTCCTGGCCCAGGGGAATGTTGGTGATACGCAGTATTTT.

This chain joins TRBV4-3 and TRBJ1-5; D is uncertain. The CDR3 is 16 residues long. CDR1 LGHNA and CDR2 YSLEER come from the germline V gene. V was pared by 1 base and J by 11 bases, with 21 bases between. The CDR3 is CASSQGLGGGRMAQHF. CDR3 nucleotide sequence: TGCGCCAGCAGCCAAGGACTGGGAGGAGGCCGAATGGCCCAGCATTTT.

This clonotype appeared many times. The CDR3 nucleotides read TGCGCCAGCAGCCGGCAGACAGATGGTGAAGGCTACACCTTC. Protein: CASSRQTDGEGYTF. The chain carries TRBV4-1 and TRBJ1-2, with a tentative D call TRBD1 (5 bases). There are 14 residues in the CDR3. Trimming left V 4 bases short and J 8 bases short, with 17 bases between. In germline, CDR1 is MGHRA, CDR2 YSYEKL.

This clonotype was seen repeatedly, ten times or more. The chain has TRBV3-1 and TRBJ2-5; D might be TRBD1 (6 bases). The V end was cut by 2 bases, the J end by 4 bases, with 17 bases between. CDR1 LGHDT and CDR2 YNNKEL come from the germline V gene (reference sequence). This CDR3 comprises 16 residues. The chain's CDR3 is CASSQRLQGVRETQYF. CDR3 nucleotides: TGTGCCAGCAGCCAAAGGTTACAGGGTGTTCGAGAGACCCAGTACTTC.

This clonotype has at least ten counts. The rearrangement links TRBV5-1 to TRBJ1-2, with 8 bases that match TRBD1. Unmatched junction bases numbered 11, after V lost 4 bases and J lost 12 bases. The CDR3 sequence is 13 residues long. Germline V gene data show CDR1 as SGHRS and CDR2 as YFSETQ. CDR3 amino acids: CASSPTGQARNTF. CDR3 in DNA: TGCGCCAGCAGCCCAACGGGACAGGCCAGGAACACCTTC.

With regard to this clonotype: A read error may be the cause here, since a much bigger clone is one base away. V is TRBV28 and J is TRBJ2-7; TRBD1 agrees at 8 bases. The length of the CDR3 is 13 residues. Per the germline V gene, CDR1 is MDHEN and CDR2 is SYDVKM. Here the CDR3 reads CASSRDRGGEQDF. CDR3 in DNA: TGTGCCAGCAGTCGCGACAGGGGAGGTGAGCAGGACTTC. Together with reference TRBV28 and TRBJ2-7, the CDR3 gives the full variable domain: DVKVTQSSRYLVKRTGEKVFLECVQDMDHENMFWYRQDPGLGLRLIYFSYDVKMKEKGDIPEGYSVSREKKERFSLILESASTNQTSMYLCASSRDRGGEQDFGPGTRLTVT.

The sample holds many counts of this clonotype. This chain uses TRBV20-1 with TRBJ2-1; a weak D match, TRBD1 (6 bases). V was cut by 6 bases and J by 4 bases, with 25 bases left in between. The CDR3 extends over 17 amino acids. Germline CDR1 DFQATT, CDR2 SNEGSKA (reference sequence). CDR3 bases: TGCAGTGCATCTGGGACACTCTCCTCGGATGGGTACAATGAGCAGTTCTTC. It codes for CSASGTLSSDGYNEQFF.

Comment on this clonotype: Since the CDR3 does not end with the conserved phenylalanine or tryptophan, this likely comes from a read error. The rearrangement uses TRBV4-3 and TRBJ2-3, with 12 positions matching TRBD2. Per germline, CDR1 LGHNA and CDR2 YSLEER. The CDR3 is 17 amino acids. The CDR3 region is CASSQKGLAGYTDTQYL. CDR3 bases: TGCGCCAGCAGCCAAAAAGGACTAGCGGGGTACACAGACACGCAGTATTTG.

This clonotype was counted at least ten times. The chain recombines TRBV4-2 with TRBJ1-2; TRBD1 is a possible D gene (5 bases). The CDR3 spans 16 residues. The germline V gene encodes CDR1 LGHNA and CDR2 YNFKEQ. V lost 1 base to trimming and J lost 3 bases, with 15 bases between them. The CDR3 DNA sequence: TGTGCCAGCAGCCAAGCTTTCGGGGCAGTTGACTATGGCTACACCTTC. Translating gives CASSQAFGAVDYGYTF.

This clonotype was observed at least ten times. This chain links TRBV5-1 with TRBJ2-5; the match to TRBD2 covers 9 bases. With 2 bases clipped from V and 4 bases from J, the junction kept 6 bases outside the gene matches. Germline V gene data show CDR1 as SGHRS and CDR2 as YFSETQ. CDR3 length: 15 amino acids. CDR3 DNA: TGCGCCAGCAGCTTCGCGCGGGGGGGCCGAGAGACCCAGTACTTC. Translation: CASSFARGGRETQYF.

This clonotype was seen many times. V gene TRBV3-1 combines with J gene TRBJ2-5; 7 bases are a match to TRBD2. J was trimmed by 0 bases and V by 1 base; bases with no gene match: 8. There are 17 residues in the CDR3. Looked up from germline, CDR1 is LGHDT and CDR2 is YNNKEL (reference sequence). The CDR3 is CASSQGSQRGDQETQYF. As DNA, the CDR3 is TGTGCCAGCAGCCAAGGATCCCAGCGGGGAGACCAAGAGACCCAGTACTTC.

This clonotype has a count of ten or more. The DNA for the CDR3 is TGTGCCAGCAGCCAGAGGGGGGGAGAAGGCTACACCTTC. Its translation is CASSQRGGEGYTF. This chain connects TRBV6-5 to TRBJ1-2; TRBD1 is a possible D gene (6 bases). This CDR3 contains 13 residues. Germline CDR1 and CDR2: MNHEY and SVGAGI. V was pared by 6 bases and J by 8 bases, with 16 bases between.

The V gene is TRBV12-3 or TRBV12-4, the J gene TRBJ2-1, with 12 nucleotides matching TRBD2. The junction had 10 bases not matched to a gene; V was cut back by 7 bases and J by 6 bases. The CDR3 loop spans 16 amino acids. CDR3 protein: CASNRLAGDLSNEQFF. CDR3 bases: TGTGCCAGCAATCGACTAGCGGGAGATTTGAGCAATGAGCAGTTCTTC.

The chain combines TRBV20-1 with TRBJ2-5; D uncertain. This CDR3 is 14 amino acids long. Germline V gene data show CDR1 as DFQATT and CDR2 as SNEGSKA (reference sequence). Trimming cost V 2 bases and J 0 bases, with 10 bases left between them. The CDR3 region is CSARPSGNQETQYF. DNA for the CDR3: TGCAGTGCTAGACCGTCTGGGAACCAAGAGACCCAGTACTTC.

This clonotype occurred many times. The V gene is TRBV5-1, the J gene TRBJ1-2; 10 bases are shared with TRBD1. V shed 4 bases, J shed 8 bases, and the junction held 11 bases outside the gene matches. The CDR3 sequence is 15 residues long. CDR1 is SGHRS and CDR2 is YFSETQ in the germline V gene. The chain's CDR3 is CASSEGQGSWKGYTF. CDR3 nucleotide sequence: TGCGCCAGCAGCGAGGGACAGGGGAGTTGGAAAGGCTACACCTTC.

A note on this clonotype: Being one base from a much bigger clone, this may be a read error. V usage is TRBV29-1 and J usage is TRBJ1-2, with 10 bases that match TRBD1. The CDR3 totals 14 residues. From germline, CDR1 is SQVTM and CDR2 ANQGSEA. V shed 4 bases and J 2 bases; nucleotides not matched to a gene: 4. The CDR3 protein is CSVGRQGANYGYTF. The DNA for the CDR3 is TGCAGCGTTGGCCGACAGGGGGCCAACTATGGCTACACCTTC. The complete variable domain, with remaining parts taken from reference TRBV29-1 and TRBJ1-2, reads SAVISQKPSRDICQRGTSLTIQCQVDSQVTMMFWYRQQPGQSLTLIATANQGSEATYESGFVIDKFPISRPNLTFSTLTVSNMSPEDSSIYLCSVGRQGANYGYTFGSGTRLTVV.

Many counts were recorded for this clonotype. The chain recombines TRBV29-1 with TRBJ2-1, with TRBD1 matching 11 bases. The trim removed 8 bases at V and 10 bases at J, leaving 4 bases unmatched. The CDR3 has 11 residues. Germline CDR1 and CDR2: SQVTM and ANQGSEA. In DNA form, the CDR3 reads TGCAGCATTGGACAGGGGGCCGAGCAGTTCTTC. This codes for CSIGQGAEQFF.

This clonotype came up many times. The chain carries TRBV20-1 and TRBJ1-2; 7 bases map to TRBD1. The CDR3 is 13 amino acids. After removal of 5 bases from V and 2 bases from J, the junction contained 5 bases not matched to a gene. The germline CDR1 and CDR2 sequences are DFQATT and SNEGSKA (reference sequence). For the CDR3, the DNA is TGCAGTGCTTTGGACAGGTTCAACTATGGCTACACCTTC. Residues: CSALDRFNYGYTF.